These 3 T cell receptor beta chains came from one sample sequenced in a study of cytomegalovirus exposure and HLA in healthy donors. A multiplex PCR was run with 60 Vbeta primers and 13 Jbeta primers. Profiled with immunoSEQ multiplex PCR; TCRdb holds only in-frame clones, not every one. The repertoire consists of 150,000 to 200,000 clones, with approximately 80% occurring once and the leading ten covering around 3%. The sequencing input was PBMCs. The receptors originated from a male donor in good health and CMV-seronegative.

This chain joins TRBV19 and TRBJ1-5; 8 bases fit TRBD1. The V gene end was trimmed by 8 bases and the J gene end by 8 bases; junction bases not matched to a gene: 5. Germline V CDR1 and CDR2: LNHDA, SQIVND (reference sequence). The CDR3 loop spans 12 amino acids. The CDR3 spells CASDRGREPQHF. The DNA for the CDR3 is TGTGCCAGTGACAGGGGACGCGAGCCCCAGCATTTT.

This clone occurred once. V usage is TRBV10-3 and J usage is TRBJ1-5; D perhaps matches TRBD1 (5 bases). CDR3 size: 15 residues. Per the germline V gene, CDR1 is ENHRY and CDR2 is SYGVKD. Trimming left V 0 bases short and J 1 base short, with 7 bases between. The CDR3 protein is CAISESRTSNQPQHF. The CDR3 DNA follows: TGTGCCATCAGTGAGTCGAGGACAAGCAATCAGCCCCAGCATTTT.

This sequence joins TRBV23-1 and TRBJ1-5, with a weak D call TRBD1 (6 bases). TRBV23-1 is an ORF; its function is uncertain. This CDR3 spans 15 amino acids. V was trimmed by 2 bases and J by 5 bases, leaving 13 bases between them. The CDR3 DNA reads TGCGCCAGCAGTCAACGCACAGGGTCTGATCAGCCCCAGCATTTT. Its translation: CASSQRTGSDQPQHF.